The 13 T cell receptor beta chains below were found in one sample sequenced in a study of blood T cell repertoires in COVID-19. Using immunoSEQ multiplex PCR, the repertoire was profiled, and TCRdb retains in-frame clones only, with some absent. The table has roughly 200,000 clones, 86% seen once; the top ten hold roughly a tenth. Sequencing was performed on peripheral blood. These TCRs come from a woman between 45 and 65 years old with COVID-19, enrolled during active disease.

The J gene is TRBJ2-7, the V gene TRBV5-6; D remains unclear. This CDR3 region has 14 residues. V shed 2 bases and J shed 3 bases, with 12 bases lying between them. From germline, CDR1 is SGHDT and CDR2 YYEEEE. The CDR3 nucleotides are TGTGCCAGCAGCTTCCTAGTGTCCTACTACGAGCAGTACTTC. It translates to CASSFLVSYYEQYF.

The chain uses TRBV18 and TRBJ2-2; TRBD2 agrees at 7 bases. The CDR3 runs to 15 residues. Germline-derived CDR1 and CDR2 are KGHSH and LQKENI. Losses at the gene ends were 3 bases for V and 2 bases for J; bases not matched to a gene: 3. The CDR3 DNA is TGTGCCAGCTCACCGGGACTACCCAACACCGGGGAGCTGTTTTTT. Its translation: CASSPGLPNTGELFF.

This chain links TRBV18 with TRBJ1-1; a weak D match, TRBD1 (6 bases). The CDR3 has 13 amino acids. V was clipped by 6 bases and J by 5 bases, with 13 bases between them. Germline assignment: CDR1 KGHSH and CDR2 LQKENI. The CDR3 region is CASSLKQGTEAFF. The CDR3 DNA reads TGTGCCAGCTCTCTCAAACAGGGAACTGAAGCTTTCTTT.

V is TRBV27 and J is TRBJ2-1; the D is unclear. Trimming took off 2 bases at V and 5 bases at J, with 16 bases between the two ends. The CDR3 sequence is 16 residues long. Germline CDR1 is MNHEY and CDR2 is SMNVEV (reference sequence). In DNA, the CDR3 is TGTGCCAGCAGTTTAACCCAGTTGGGCCTCGACAATGAGCAGTTCTTC. Its protein product is CASSLTQLGLDNEQFF.

The rearrangement uses TRBV10-1 and TRBJ2-5, with 9 bases matching TRBD1. The ends lost 6 bases at V and 4 bases at J; junction bases unmatched: 6. CDR1 is WNHNN and CDR2 is SYGVQD in the germline V gene (reference sequence). The CDR3 is made up of 14 amino acids. Written as DNA, the CDR3 is TGCGCCAGCAGCGGGACAGGGCTGGGAGAGACCCAGTACTTC. Translation: CASSGTGLGETQYF.

This chain links TRBV5-4 with TRBJ2-7; D remains ambiguous. CDR1 SGHNT and CDR2 YYREEE come from the germline V gene (reference sequence). Trimming left V 4 bases short and J 7 bases short, with 15 bases between. CDR3 size: 13 residues. The CDR3 spells CASSRPLEREQYV. The CDR3 DNA reads TGTGCCAGCAGCCGACCGCTAGAAAGGGAGCAGTACGTC.

This chain links TRBV5-1 with TRBJ1-3; TRBD1 is a possible D gene (5 bases). The V and J ends lost 3 bases and 1 base respectively, with 14 bases between them. CDR1 is SGHRS, CDR2 YFSETQ, per germline. This CDR3 spans 16 amino acids. CDR3 DNA: TGCGCCAGCAGCTCCGCGGGGGGATTGTCTGGAAACACCATATATTTT. Protein product: CASSSAGGLSGNTIYF.

The chain links TRBV5-6 to TRBJ1-2; D not resolved. Germline CDR1 reads SGHDT; CDR2 reads YYEEEE. The V end was cut by 1 base, the J end by 2 bases, with 15 bases between. This CDR3 has 16 amino acids. The chain's CDR3 is CASSLFRAGGNYGYTF. The CDR3 region has the DNA TGTGCCAGCAGCTTGTTCCGGGCGGGAGGCAACTATGGCTACACCTTC. The full variable domain, rest sourced from reference TRBV5-6 and TRBJ1-2, is DAGVTQSPTHLIKTRGQQVTLRCSPKSGHDTVSWYQQALGQGPQFIFQYYEEEERQRGNFPDRFSGHQFPNYSSELNVNALLLGDSALYLCASSLFRAGGNYGYTFGSGTRLTVV.

The gene calls are TRBV6-4 and TRBJ1-3, with a possible D match to TRBD1 (5 bases). The V gene's germline CDR1 is MRHNA and CDR2 SNTAGT. V was clipped by 3 bases and J by 0 bases, with 12 bases between them. The CDR3 extends over 16 amino acids. The CDR3 is CASSETERTSGNTIYF. For the CDR3, the DNA is TGTGCCAGCAGTGAGACAGAAAGAACCTCTGGAAACACCATATATTTT.

This clone was seen only a few times. This sequence joins TRBV28 and TRBJ2-7; maybe TRBD1 (5 bases). The V end lost 4 bases, the J end lost 1 base, and 11 bases lay between the germline ends. The CDR3 totals 14 residues. Germline V gives CDR1 MDHEN, CDR2 SYDVKM. DNA of the CDR3: TGTGCCAGCAGTTGGGGCCGCGCATCCTACGAGCAGTACTTC. Its protein is CASSWGRASYEQYF. Based on the CDR3 plus reference TRBV28 and TRBJ2-7, the full variable domain is DVKVTQSSRYLVKRTGEKVFLECVQDMDHENMFWYRQDPGLGLRLIYFSYDVKMKEKGDIPEGYSVSREKKERFSLILESASTNQTSMYLCASSWGRASYEQYFGPGTRLTVT.

The rearrangement uses TRBV5-1 and TRBJ2-3; perhaps TRBD1 as D (7 bases). V shed 0 bases and J shed 5 bases, with 13 bases lying between them. Germline V CDR1 and CDR2: SGHRS, YFSETQ. The CDR3 loop spans 15 amino acids. For the CDR3, the DNA is TGCGCCAGCAGCTTGGAACGCAGGGGGGTAGATACGCAGTATTTT. It specifies CASSLERRGVDTQYF.

The chain is built from TRBV5-1 and TRBJ2-7, with a weak D call TRBD1 (7 bases). CDR3 size: 15 residues. CDR1 is SGHRS and CDR2 is YFSETQ in the germline V gene. Deletions cut 4 bases from V and 0 bases from J, with 14 bases between. This chain's CDR3 is CASSQGGSSSYEQYF. The CDR3 nucleotides are TGCGCCAGCAGCCAGGGGGGAAGTAGCTCCTACGAGCAGTACTTC. The variable domain in full, with the rest retrieved from reference TRBV5-1 and TRBJ2-7, is KAGVTQTPRYLIKTRGQQVTLSCSPISGHRSVSWYQQTPGQGLQFLFEYFSETQRNKGNFPGRFSGRQFSNSRSEMNVSTLELGDSALYLCASSQGGSSSYEQYFGPGTRLTVT.

The V call is TRBV5-8, the J call TRBJ2-4; D remains unclear. Trimming shortened V by 2 bases and J by 0 bases, and 15 bases separated the two germline ends. The germline V gene encodes CDR1 SGHTS and CDR2 YDEGEE. The length of the CDR3 is 17 residues. The CDR3 sequence is CASSFEDSALAKNIQYF. The CDR3 nucleotides are TGTGCCAGCAGCTTTGAGGATTCAGCCCTAGCCAAAAACATTCAGTACTTC.